The present T cell receptor (beta chain) was sequenced within a study of neoadjuvant anti-PD-1 for oral cavity cancer. After removal of 4 bases from V and 5 bases from J, the junction contained 6 bases not matched to a gene. The length of the CDR3 is 15 residues. The germline V gene has CDR1 SEHNR and CDR2 FQNEAQ (reference sequence). Assay used: immunoSEQ multiplex PCR; TCRdb lists only in-frame clones, some missing. The data show 30,000 to 35,000 clones, about 87% seen once. The chain couples TRBV7-9 to TRBJ2-2; 8 nucleotides match TRBD2. Sequencing was performed on PBMCs, taken before nivolumab (anti-PD-1) treatment. This receptor was obtained from a person between 40 and 85 years old with oral cavity squamous cell carcinoma. The CDR3 protein is CASSWRASGTGELFF. For the CDR3, the DNA is TGTGCCAGCAGCTGGAGGGCTAGCGGGACCGGGGAGCTGTTTTTT.